The 30 T cell receptor beta chains below were found in one sample sequenced in a study of blood T cell repertoires in COVID-19. Data came from immunoSEQ multiplex PCR; TCRdb stores just in-frame clones and leaves some out. The data hold around 340,000 clones, with approximately 86% observed a single time. The specimen sequenced was peripheral blood. The source of these receptors is a woman aged 55 to 70 with COVID-19, enrolled during active disease.

The chain has TRBV10-3 and TRBJ1-2, with TRBD1 as a possible D gene (5 bases). The CDR3 sequence is 17 residues long. Germline V gives CDR1 ENHRY, CDR2 SYGVKD. The V and J ends lost 0 bases and 4 bases respectively, with 18 bases between them. The CDR3 here is CAISESLGPGLVYGYTF. The CDR3 DNA follows: TGTGCCATCAGTGAGTCTTTAGGACCAGGGCTCGTCTATGGCTACACCTTC.

The genes are TRBV10-3 and TRBJ2-7; 10 bases are shared with TRBD1. Germline V gene lookup returns CDR1 ENHRY and CDR2 SYGVKD. Trimming at V came to 3 bases and at J to 1 base, leaving 3 bases not matched to a gene. The CDR3 contains 15 residues. The CDR3 loop reads CAISEGDRGSYEQYF. The CDR3 bases are TGTGCCATCAGTGAAGGGGACAGGGGATCCTACGAGCAGTACTTC.

This clone was picked up one time. The V call is TRBV7-3, the J call TRBJ2-1, with 11 nucleotides matching TRBD2. Germline CDR1 SGHTA, CDR2 FQGTGA. The CDR3 runs to 16 residues. With V trimmed by 5 bases and J by 8 bases, 11 bases remained unmatched. CDR3 region: CASSQDGTSGADEQFF. CDR3 DNA sequence: TGTGCCAGCAGCCAAGACGGGACTAGCGGCGCGGATGAGCAGTTCTTC.

A remark on this clone: The sample holds other DNA sequences that translate to the same CDR3. The genes are TRBV7-3 and TRBJ1-2; 8 nucleotides agree with TRBD1. With 6 bases clipped from V and 4 bases from J, the junction kept 4 bases outside the gene matches. CDR3 length: 13 amino acids. Germline V gene data show CDR1 as SGHTA and CDR2 as FQGTGA. DNA of the CDR3: TGTGCCAGCAGTGCCGGACAGGGCTATGGCTACACCTTC. This encodes CASSAGQGYGYTF. Full variable domain (remainder filled in from reference TRBV7-3 and TRBJ1-2): GAGVSQTPSNKVTEKGKYVELRCDPISGHTALYWYRQSLGQGPEFLIYFQGTGAADDSGLPNDRFFAVRPEGSVSTLKIQRTERGDSAVYLCASSAGQGYGYTFGSGTRLTVV.

A single count supports this clone. The rearrangement joins TRBV9 to TRBJ1-2; D not resolved. The V gene lost 3 bases and the J gene lost 8 bases, with 14 bases spanning the gap. The CDR3 is made up of 13 amino acids. The germline gives CDR1 SGDLS, CDR2 YYNGEE. The CDR3 loop is CASSGVVHGGYTF. Written as DNA, the CDR3 is TGTGCCAGCAGCGGGGTGGTGCACGGGGGCTACACCTTC.

The chain has TRBV4-3 and TRBJ2-3; TRBD2 matches at 9 bases. Germline V CDR1 and CDR2: LGHNA, YSLEER. The CDR3 extends over 18 amino acids. The V gene end was trimmed by 1 base and the J gene end by 5 bases; junction bases not matched to a gene: 13. CDR3 sequence (DNA): TGCGCCAGCAGCCAAGTGAGGGCCGGCGGGGGGGCCGTAGATACGCAGTATTTT. This sequence encodes CASSQVRAGGGAVDTQYF.

This clone was seen once. The chain uses TRBV13 and TRBJ2-1, with a possible D match to TRBD1 (6 bases). The CDR3 loop spans 13 amino acids. Germline V gives CDR1 PRHDT, CDR2 FYEKMQ (reference sequence). The ends were cut back, 4 bases at V and 6 bases at J, with 10 bases in the middle. The CDR3 loop reads CASSSRQANEQFF. The DNA for the CDR3 is TGTGCCAGCAGCTCCCGACAGGCCAATGAGCAGTTCTTC.

The CDR3 DNA follows: TGTGCCAGCACCAGGACAGGGGAGGGATATGGCTACACCTTC. As protein: CASTRTGEGYGYTF. This chain links TRBV7-9 with TRBJ1-2; TRBD1 matches 9 bases. The ends lost 7 bases at V and 5 bases at J; junction bases unmatched: 8. Germline V gene data show CDR1 as SEHNR and CDR2 as FQNEAQ (reference sequence). The CDR3 sequence is 14 residues long.

The genes are TRBV13 and TRBJ2-1; 11 bases line up with TRBD2. The CDR3 consists of 18 residues. The trim removed 4 bases at V and 7 bases at J, leaving 15 bases unmatched. Germline-derived CDR1 and CDR2 are PRHDT and FYEKMQ (reference sequence). DNA for the CDR3: TGTGCCAGCAGCTCCTACTCTAGCGGGGGGCCCTCGGAAAATGAGCAGTTCTTC. It codes for CASSSYSSGGPSENEQFF.

The genes are TRBV9 and TRBJ2-7, with a weak D call TRBD1 (5 bases). Germline-derived CDR1 and CDR2 are SGDLS and YYNGEE. V gave up 0 bases and J gave up 7 bases, with 11 bases separating them. The CDR3 extends over 13 amino acids. Here the CDR3 reads CASSVEGNREQYF. The CDR3 DNA is TGTGCCAGCAGCGTAGAGGGGAACCGGGAGCAGTACTTC.

This chain connects TRBV3-1 (or the pseudogene TRBV3-2) to TRBJ2-7; possible D gene TRBD2, 6 bases. The CDR3 totals 13 residues. Germline CDR1 LGHDT, CDR2 YNNKEL (reference sequence). Trimming stripped 4 bases from V and 2 bases from J, with 9 bases between. CDR3 DNA sequence: TGTGCCAGCAGCCGGGAGGCCCCCTACGAGCAGTACTTC. This encodes CASSREAPYEQYF.

The chain combines TRBV4-2 with TRBJ2-5; tentatively, D is TRBD2 (7 bases). Deletions cut 0 bases from V and 5 bases from J, with 16 bases between. The CDR3 sequence is 16 residues long. Per the germline V gene, CDR1 is LGHNA and CDR2 is YNFKEQ. This chain's CDR3 is CASSQDPRGAGETQYF. The CDR3 DNA sequence: TGTGCCAGCAGCCAAGATCCTCGGGGGGCGGGGGAGACCCAGTACTTC.

The chain joins TRBV9 to TRBJ2-2, with 14 bases identical to TRBD2. The V gene end was trimmed by 4 bases and the J gene end by 6 bases; junction bases not matched to a gene: 11. CDR3 length equals 18 residues. Germline V CDR1 and CDR2: SGDLS, YYNGEE. Here the CDR3 DNA reads TGTGCCAGCAGCCAACGGACTAGCGGGGGGAGTATGGCCGGGGAGCTGTTTTTT. This codes for CASSQRTSGGSMAGELFF.

The chain is built from TRBV11-2 and TRBJ1-6; 8 nucleotides line up with TRBD1. This CDR3 is 18 amino acids long. Per germline, CDR1 SGHAT and CDR2 FQNNGV. V trimming: 3 bases; J trimming: 4 bases; junction bases outside the gene matches: 11. CDR3 sequence: CASSFLPVDRGYNSPLHF. CDR3 nucleotide sequence: TGTGCCAGCAGCTTCCTTCCCGTAGACAGGGGTTATAATTCACCCCTCCACTTT.

The J gene is TRBJ2-2, the V gene TRBV10-1; 14 positions agree with TRBD2. The CDR3 has 17 amino acids. Germline values: CDR1 WNHNN, CDR2 SYGVQD (reference sequence). With 4 bases clipped from V and 2 bases from J, the junction kept 3 bases outside the gene matches. The CDR3 protein is CASSGTSGGHNTGELFF. The CDR3 DNA sequence: TGCGCCAGCAGTGGGACTAGCGGGGGGCACAACACCGGGGAGCTGTTTTTT.

The V gene is TRBV12-2, the J gene TRBJ1-6. TRBV12-2 is flagged as a pseudogene. This CDR3 has 12 amino acids. The CDR3 region has the DNA TGTGCAAGTCGCTCTCTGCGGGACCAGGGCCACTTT. Protein product: CASRSLRDQGHF.

This clone was recorded once. The chain combines TRBV5-1 with TRBJ2-7; weak D call: TRBD2 (5 bases). Germline V gene data show CDR1 as SGHRS and CDR2 as YFSETQ. The V end was cut by 6 bases, the J end by 5 bases, with 18 bases between. There are 14 residues in the CDR3. The CDR3 loop reads CASTSFGGGDEQYF. The CDR3 nucleotides are TGCGCCAGCACCTCCTTTGGAGGTGGGGACGAGCAGTACTTC.

This chain uses TRBV6-5 with TRBJ1-1, with TRBD1 matching 9 bases. Trimming took 7 bases from V and 6 from J; bases not matched to a gene: 12. This CDR3 is built from 15 residues. The germline V gene has CDR1 MNHEY and CDR2 SVGAGI. For the CDR3, the DNA is TGTGCCAGCACCGACGCGGACAGGGGTAAGGCTGAAGCTTTCTTT. Amino acids: CASTDADRGKAEAFF.

Turning to this clone: Other DNA sequences in this sample translate to the same CDR3. This chain links TRBV5-1 with TRBJ1-1; D is possibly TRBD1 (6 bases). The CDR3 is 14 residues long. The V gene's germline CDR1 is SGHRS and CDR2 YFSETQ. V gave up 4 bases and J gave up 0 bases, with 10 bases separating them. The CDR3 DNA is TGCGCCAGCAGCCTGACAGGATTGAACACTGAAGCTTTCTTT. Translated: CASSLTGLNTEAFF.

The J gene is TRBJ2-2, the V gene TRBV9, with a tentative D call TRBD2 (5 bases). Germline CDR1 reads SGDLS; CDR2 reads YYNGEE. Trimming cost V 2 bases and J 6 bases, with 11 bases left between them. This CDR3 is built from 14 residues. This CDR3 reads CASSVRMEAGELFF. Written as DNA, the CDR3 is TGTGCCAGCAGCGTCCGGATGGAGGCCGGGGAGCTGTTTTTT.

The CDR3 DNA is TGTGCCATCAGTGAGGGGAGGGGGACTAACCTGAGGAATGAGCAGTTCTTC. Its translation is CAISEGRGTNLRNEQFF. V and J are TRBV10-3 and TRBJ2-1; TRBD2 is a possible D gene (7 bases). Germline V gives CDR1 ENHRY, CDR2 SYGVKD. V gave up 2 bases and J gave up 7 bases, with 21 bases separating them. There are 17 residues in the CDR3.

This clone came up a few times. V and J are TRBV28 and TRBJ1-5; D not certain. The CDR3 loop spans 13 amino acids. CDR1 is MDHEN, CDR2 SYDVKM, per germline. Between the trimmed V and J ends, which lost 5 bases and 5 bases, there was a span of 10 bases. CDR3 bases: TGTGCCAGCAGTCCGGAGAATCATCAGCCCCAGCATTTT. Its translation is CASSPENHQPQHF.

V is TRBV11-2 and J is TRBJ1-2, with a weak D call TRBD1 (6 bases). CDR3 size: 12 residues. V was clipped by 1 base and J by 12 bases, with 12 bases between them. Germline lookup yields CDR1 SGHAT and CDR2 FQNNGV. DNA of the CDR3: TGTGCCAGCAGCTTAGGAGCGGGGGCGCACACCTTC. Protein sequence: CASSLGAGAHTF.

V usage is TRBV7-9 and J usage is TRBJ2-3, with 9 nucleotides matching TRBD1. With 7 bases clipped from V and 5 bases from J, the junction kept 13 bases outside the gene matches. The CDR3 loop spans 16 amino acids. Germline CDR1 reads SEHNR; CDR2 reads FQNEAQ (reference sequence). CDR3 in amino acids: CASTPFWTGAEDTQYF. The CDR3 bases are TGTGCCAGCACCCCTTTCTGGACAGGGGCAGAAGATACGCAGTATTTT.

The chain combines TRBV7-3 with TRBJ2-3, with a weak D call TRBD2 (5 bases). This CDR3 has 17 residues. Germline-derived CDR1 and CDR2 are SGHTA and FQGTGA. V was cut by 1 base and J by 3 bases, with 17 bases left in between. In DNA form, the CDR3 reads TGTGCCAGCAGCTTAAATCCATACCTGAGCGGTACAGATACGCAGTATTTT. Its translation is CASSLNPYLSGTDTQYF.

Details on this clone: Other DNA variants within this sample encode the same CDR3. J is TRBJ1-2 and V is TRBV6-5; D ambiguous. V dropped 6 bases and J dropped 2 bases, with 10 bases sitting between them. Germline V gene sequence: CDR1 MNHEY, CDR2 SVGAGI. This CDR3 comprises 13 residues. The CDR3 sequence is CASRETGNYGYTF. In nucleotides, the CDR3 is TGTGCCAGCAGGGAGACGGGGAACTATGGCTACACCTTC.

The gene calls are TRBV7-3 and TRBJ2-4; 7 bases are a match to TRBD1. The CDR3 loop spans 22 amino acids. CDR1 and CDR2 from the germline V gene are SGHTA and FQGTGA. The J segment lost 0 bases and the V segment lost 3 bases, leaving 23 bases of the junction unmatched. The chain's CDR3 is CASSFILGQAVLDSLAKNIQYF. The CDR3 region has the DNA TGTGCCAGCAGCTTCATTCTCGGACAGGCTGTTTTGGATAGTCTAGCCAAAAACATTCAGTACTTC. Variable domain in full (rest from reference TRBV7-3 and TRBJ2-4): GAGVSQTPSNKVTEKGKYVELRCDPISGHTALYWYRQSLGQGPEFLIYFQGTGAADDSGLPNDRFFAVRPEGSVSTLKIQRTERGDSAVYLCASSFILGQAVLDSLAKNIQYFGAGTRLSVL.

This chain links TRBV4-3 with TRBJ1-3; TRBD1 agrees at 10 bases. The V gene end was trimmed by 0 bases and the J gene end by 3 bases; junction bases not matched to a gene: 8. CDR1 LGHNA and CDR2 YSLEER come from the germline V gene. This CDR3 is 18 amino acids long. The CDR3 loop reads CASSQDFGTGVRGNTIYF. The CDR3 nucleotides are TGCGCCAGCAGCCAAGATTTCGGGACAGGGGTGCGTGGAAACACCATATATTTT.

This chain connects TRBV18 to TRBJ2-7, with D perhaps TRBD2 (7 bases). This CDR3 contains 14 residues. V was cut by 4 bases and J by 3 bases, with 13 bases left in between. Germline V CDR1 and CDR2: KGHSH, LQKENI. Here the CDR3 reads CASSQAGAFYEQYF. The DNA for the CDR3 is TGTGCCAGCTCACAGGCGGGGGCGTTCTACGAGCAGTACTTC.

This sequence joins TRBV9 and TRBJ1-2; 7 bases match TRBD1. The length of the CDR3 is 15 residues. Germline assignment: CDR1 SGDLS and CDR2 YYNGEE. The V segment lost 1 base and the J segment 4 bases; nucleotides outside the gene matches: 7. The CDR3 DNA follows: TGTGCCAGCAGCGTAAGGACAGGTGGGGGCTATGGCTACACCTTC. Amino acids: CASSVRTGGGYGYTF.